The sequence of this T cell receptor (beta chain) was determined in a study of T cell responses to AZD1222 COVID-19 vaccine. The germline V and J ends were trimmed by 7 bases and 6 bases, with 9 bases remaining between them. CDR3 size: 11 residues. Germline V gene sequence: CDR1 SQVTM, CDR2 ANQGSEA. Sequencing was performed with immunoSEQ multiplex PCR; in TCRdb, only in-frame clones are kept and a portion is missing. The data hold 150,000 to 200,000 clones, with approximately 90% observed a single time. This clonotype was sampled from an adult in good health. The sample here was peripheral blood, taken on day 0 of AZD1222 vaccination. This chain uses TRBV29-1 with TRBJ2-2; D unclear. The CDR3, as DNA: TGCAGCGCGAGCGTGTCCGGGGAGCTGTTTTTT. Encoded protein: CSASVSGELFF.